The 15 T cell receptor beta chains listed next were all sequenced from one sample in a study of early T cells in non-severe SARS-CoV-2 infection. Each CDR3 protein is one row after TCRdb ran MiXCR on the 5' RACE reads. This sample has tens of thousands of distinct CDR3 sequences, with around 9.3% found just once. The sample comprised whole blood. These receptors were collected from an adult who was a healthcare worker with PCR-confirmed SARS-CoV-2 infection or an uninfected control (not recorded which).

Notes on this clonotype: Germline is not matched at one junction end, which may reflect a read error. The J gene is TRBJ2-7, the V gene TRBV12-3 or TRBV12-4, with D maybe TRBD2 (6 bases). This CDR3 is built from 13 residues. The CDR3 is CASSLARANEQYF. The CDR3 DNA follows: TGTGCCAGCAGTCTAGCGCGCGCTAACGAGCAGTACTTC.

This clonotype was seen many times. The chain employs TRBV6-1 and TRBJ2-2; D gene ambiguous. V dropped 2 bases and J dropped 6 bases, with 10 bases sitting between them. Per the germline V gene, CDR1 is MNHNS and CDR2 is SASEGT. The CDR3 totals 14 residues. This CDR3 reads CASSELPIAGELFF. CDR3 bases: TGTGCCAGCAGTGAACTACCTATCGCCGGGGAGCTGTTTTTT.

This clonotype has at least ten counts. The V call is TRBV11-2, the J call TRBJ2-3; 10 bases are a match to TRBD1. Germline CDR1 and CDR2: SGHAT and FQNNGV. J gave up 6 bases and V 5 bases, and 5 bases lay outside the gene matches. The CDR3 spans 14 residues. The CDR3 sequence is CASSPRQGADTQYF. CDR3 DNA sequence: TGTGCCAGCAGCCCCCGACAGGGGGCGGATACGCAGTATTTT.

At least ten counts were recorded for this clonotype. The rearrangement links TRBV7-9 to TRBJ1-5; 7 nucleotides line up with TRBD1. CDR1 and CDR2 from the germline V gene are SEHNR and FQNEAQ (reference sequence). There are 16 residues in the CDR3. J lost 2 bases, V lost 2 bases, and 6 bases had no gene match. CDR3 sequence reads: CASSLWTGHGNQPQHF. The CDR3, as DNA: TGTGCCAGCAGCTTATGGACAGGACATGGCAATCAGCCCCAGCATTTT.

In its sample, this clonotype was seen many times. This chain links TRBV21-1 with TRBJ2-5; the table's D call of TRBD1 was not tested on the DNA. TRBV21-1 is a listed pseudogene. The CDR3 is 14 residues long. The CDR3 loop reads CASSDGTGRETQYF. CDR3 nucleotides: TGTGCCAGCAGCGACGGGACAGGGAGAGAGACCCAGTACTTC.

This clonotype turned up a few times. The V and J genes are TRBV5-4 and TRBJ1-1; tentative D call: TRBD1 (6 bases). The germline V and J ends were trimmed by 3 bases and 4 bases, with 10 bases remaining between them. Germline loops: CDR1 SGHNT, CDR2 YYREEE (reference sequence). The CDR3 is 13 residues long. The DNA of the CDR3 is TGTGCCAGCAGCTGGGGGCTGGGCACTGAAGCTTTCTTT. This translates into CASSWGLGTEAFF.

Ten or more counts support this clonotype. The chain carries TRBV30 and TRBJ1-2; no reliable D call. The ends were cut back, 5 bases at V and 4 bases at J, with 17 bases in the middle. Germline-derived CDR1 and CDR2 are GTSNPN and SVGIG (reference sequence). The CDR3 runs to 14 residues. The CDR3 reads CAWSDSGSAYGYTF. CDR3 bases: TGTGCCTGGTCGGATTCCGGGAGCGCCTATGGCTACACCTTC.

In this sample, this clonotype turned up many times. The chain couples TRBV5-1 to TRBJ2-3; no reliable D call. The germline CDR1 and CDR2 sequences are SGHRS and YFSETQ. Between the trimmed V and J ends, which lost 0 bases and 0 bases, there was a span of 8 bases. CDR3 size: 15 residues. CDR3 sequence reads: CASSLGGFSTDTQYF. Written as DNA, the CDR3 is TGCGCCAGCAGCTTGGGAGGCTTTAGCACAGATACGCAGTATTTT.

The genes are TRBV20-1 and TRBJ2-1; no clear D. Deletions cut 2 bases from V and 4 bases from J, with 9 bases between. The CDR3 extends over 13 amino acids. Germline-derived CDR1 and CDR2 are DFQATT and SNEGSKA (reference sequence). This CDR3 is CSARSQPYNEQFF. In DNA form, the CDR3 reads TGCAGTGCTAGAAGTCAGCCGTACAATGAGCAGTTCTTC.

This clonotype showed up just a few times. The chain joins TRBV3-1 to TRBJ1-1, with TRBD1 matching 9 bases. Germline CDR1 LGHDT, CDR2 YNNKEL (reference sequence). The CDR3 is made up of 14 amino acids. Trimming cost V 6 bases and J 3 bases; bases outside gene matches: 5. The CDR3 protein is CASSRQGVDTEAFF. As DNA, the CDR3 is TGTGCCAGCAGTCGACAGGGGGTTGACACTGAAGCTTTCTTT.

This clonotype was seen a few times. The CDR3 sequence is CASSPGGGETYNEQFF. The CDR3 bases are TGTGCCAGCTCACCCGGGGGGGGAGAGACCTACAATGAGCAGTTCTTC. The chain is built from TRBV18 and TRBJ2-1, with TRBD2 matching over 8 bases. The ends lost 3 bases at V and 2 bases at J; junction bases unmatched: 6. The germline V gene encodes CDR1 KGHSH and CDR2 LQKENI. The CDR3 covers 16 residues.

Many counts were recorded for this clonotype. The rearrangement links TRBV6-8 to TRBJ1-1; D may be TRBD1 (6 bases). Germline-derived CDR1 and CDR2 are MNHGY and SAAAGT. The CDR3 loop spans 13 amino acids. V shed 4 bases and J shed 5 bases, with 11 bases lying between them. The CDR3 DNA sequence: TGTGCCAGCAGTTTTGGTCAGGGGACTGAAGCTTTCTTT. Translated, it gives CASSFGQGTEAFF.

Ten or more counts support this clonotype. The chain uses TRBV18 and TRBJ2-5; no firm D call. Trimming pared 3 bases from V and 0 bases from J, leaving 2 bases between. The length of the CDR3 is 12 residues. Germline lookup yields CDR1 KGHSH and CDR2 LQKENI. CDR3 protein: CASSPNQETQYF. DNA for the CDR3: TGTGCCAGCTCACCCAACCAAGAGACCCAGTACTTC.

This clonotype was recorded many times. This chain uses TRBV20-1 with TRBJ2-1; D is undetermined. V gave up 3 bases and J gave up 7 bases, with 13 bases separating them. The CDR3 has 13 amino acids. Germline assignment: CDR1 DFQATT and CDR2 SNEGSKA (reference sequence). This CDR3 is CSASSSDGNEQFF. The CDR3 DNA reads as TGCAGTGCTAGCTCATCGGACGGAAATGAGCAGTTCTTC.

This clonotype was detected ten times or more. V and J are TRBV5-4 and TRBJ2-7; the match to TRBD2 covers 14 bases. Germline CDR1 and CDR2: SGHNT and YYREEE (reference sequence). This CDR3 has 14 residues. Losses at the gene ends were 8 bases for V and 1 base for J; bases not matched to a gene: 2. The CDR3 DNA sequence: TGTGCCAGTGGGACTAGCGGGAGATCCTACGAGCAGTACTTC. Amino acids: CASGTSGRSYEQYF.